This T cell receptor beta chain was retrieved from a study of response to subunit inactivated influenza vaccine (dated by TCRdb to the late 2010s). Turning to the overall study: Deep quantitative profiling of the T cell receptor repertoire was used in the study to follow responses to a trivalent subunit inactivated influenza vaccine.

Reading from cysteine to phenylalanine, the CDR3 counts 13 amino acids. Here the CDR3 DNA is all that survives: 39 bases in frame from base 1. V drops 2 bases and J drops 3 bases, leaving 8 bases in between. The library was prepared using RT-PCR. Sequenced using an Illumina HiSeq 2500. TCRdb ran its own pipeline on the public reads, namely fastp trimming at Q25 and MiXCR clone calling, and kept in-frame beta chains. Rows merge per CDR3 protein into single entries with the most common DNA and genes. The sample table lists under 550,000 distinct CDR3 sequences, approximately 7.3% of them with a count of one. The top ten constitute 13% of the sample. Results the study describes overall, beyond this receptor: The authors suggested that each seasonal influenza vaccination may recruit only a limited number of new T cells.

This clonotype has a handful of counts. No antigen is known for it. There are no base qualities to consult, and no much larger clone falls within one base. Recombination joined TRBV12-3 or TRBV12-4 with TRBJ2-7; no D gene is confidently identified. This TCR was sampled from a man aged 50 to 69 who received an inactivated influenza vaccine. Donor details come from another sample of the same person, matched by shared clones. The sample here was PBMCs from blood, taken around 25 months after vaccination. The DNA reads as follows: TGTGCCAGCAGTTTAAACAGATACTACGAGCAGTACTTC. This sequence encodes CASSLNRYYEQYF.